The clone carrying this T cell receptor beta chain is medium-sized within its sample. Its target is not known. Time point meaning: sample taken at primary tumor resection. The CDR3 totals 16 residues. Trimming removed 6 bases at V and 2 bases at J, with 14 bases between. The germline V gene encodes CDR1 KGHSH and CDR2 LQKENI. This entry is derived from a study of spatial heterogeneity in lung cancer. TCRdb re-analysed the 5' RACE reads in MiXCR, keeping a single row per CDR3 protein. The table has around 1,500 distinct CDR3 sequences, about 10% seen once. Study-wide points: Expanded alpha and beta TCR counts within tumors tracked tumor mutation counts.

This TCR derives from a female donor with early-stage non-small cell lung cancer. The chain uses TRBV18 and TRBJ2-6; D not certain. The sample here was lung tumor tissue, taken at surgery. The DNA of the CDR3 is TGTGCCAGCTCCCTCAGAACGTGGGCTGGGGCCAACGTCCTGACTTTC. Its translation is CASSLRTWAGANVLTF.